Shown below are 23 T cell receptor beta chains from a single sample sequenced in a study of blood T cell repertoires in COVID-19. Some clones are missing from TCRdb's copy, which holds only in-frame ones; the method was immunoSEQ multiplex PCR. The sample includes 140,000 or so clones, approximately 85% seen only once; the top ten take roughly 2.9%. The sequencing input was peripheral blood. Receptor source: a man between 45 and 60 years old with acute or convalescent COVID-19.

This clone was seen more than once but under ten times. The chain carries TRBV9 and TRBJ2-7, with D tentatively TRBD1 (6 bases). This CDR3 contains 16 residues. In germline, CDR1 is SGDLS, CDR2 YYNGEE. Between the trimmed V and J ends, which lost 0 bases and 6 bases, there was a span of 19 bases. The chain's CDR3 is CASSVESGAGVGEQYF. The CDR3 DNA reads TGTGCCAGCAGCGTAGAAAGTGGGGCAGGGGTCGGCGAGCAGTACTTC.

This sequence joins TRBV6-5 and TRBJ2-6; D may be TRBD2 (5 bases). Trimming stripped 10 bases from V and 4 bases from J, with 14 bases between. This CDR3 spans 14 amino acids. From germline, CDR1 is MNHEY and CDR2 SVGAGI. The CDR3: CATDSRGGANVLTF. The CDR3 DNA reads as TGTGCCACGGACTCCCGAGGCGGGGCCAACGTCCTGACTTTC.

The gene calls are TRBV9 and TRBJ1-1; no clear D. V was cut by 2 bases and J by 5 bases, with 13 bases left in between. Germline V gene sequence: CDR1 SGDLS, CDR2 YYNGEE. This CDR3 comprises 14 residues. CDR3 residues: CASSVRGGRTEAFF. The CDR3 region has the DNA TGTGCCAGCAGCGTGAGAGGAGGGCGTACTGAAGCTTTCTTT.

Here the CDR3 reads CASSLVRAGGEYEQYF. CDR3 nucleotide sequence: TGTGCCAGCAGCTTAGTGAGGGCAGGGGGCGAGTACGAGCAGTACTTC. The V call is TRBV7-9, the J call TRBJ2-7; 8 bases align to TRBD1. The CDR3 loop spans 16 amino acids. Germline V gives CDR1 SEHNR, CDR2 FQNEAQ (reference sequence). With V trimmed by 1 base and J by 4 bases, 9 bases remained unmatched.

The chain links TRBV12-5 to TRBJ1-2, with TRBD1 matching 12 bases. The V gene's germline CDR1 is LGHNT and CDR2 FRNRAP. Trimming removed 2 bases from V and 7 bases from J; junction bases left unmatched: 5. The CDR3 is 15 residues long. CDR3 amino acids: CASGLSGTGGGGYTF. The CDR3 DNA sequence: TGTGCTAGTGGTTTGAGTGGGACAGGGGGCGGTGGCTACACCTTC.

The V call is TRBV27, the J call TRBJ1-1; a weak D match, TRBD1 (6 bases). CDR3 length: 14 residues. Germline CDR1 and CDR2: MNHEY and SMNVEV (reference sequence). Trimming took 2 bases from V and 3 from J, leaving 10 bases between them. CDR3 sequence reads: CASSLRDIYTEAFF. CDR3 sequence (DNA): TGTGCCAGCAGTTTAAGGGACATATACACTGAAGCTTTCTTT.

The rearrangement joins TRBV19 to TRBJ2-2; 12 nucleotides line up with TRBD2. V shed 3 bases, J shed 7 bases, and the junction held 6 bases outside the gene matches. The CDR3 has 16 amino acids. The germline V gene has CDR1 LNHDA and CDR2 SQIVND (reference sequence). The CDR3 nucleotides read TGTGCCAGTAGTATGCCTAGCGGGGGGGCGGTCGGGGAGCTGTTTTTT. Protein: CASSMPSGGAVGELFF.

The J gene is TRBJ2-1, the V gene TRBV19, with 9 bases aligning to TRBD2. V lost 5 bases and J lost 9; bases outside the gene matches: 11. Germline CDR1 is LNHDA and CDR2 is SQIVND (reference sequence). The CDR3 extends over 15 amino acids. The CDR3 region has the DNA TGTGCCAGTAGTTTAAGACTAGCGGAGACGCTTGAGCAGTTCTTC. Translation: CASSLRLAETLEQFF. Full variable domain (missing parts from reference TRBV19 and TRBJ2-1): DGGITQSPKYLFRKEGQNVTLSCEQNLNHDAMYWYRQDPGQGLRLIYYSQIVNDFQKGDIAEGYSVSREKKESFPLTVTSAQKNPTAFYLCASSLRLAETLEQFFGPGTRLTVL.

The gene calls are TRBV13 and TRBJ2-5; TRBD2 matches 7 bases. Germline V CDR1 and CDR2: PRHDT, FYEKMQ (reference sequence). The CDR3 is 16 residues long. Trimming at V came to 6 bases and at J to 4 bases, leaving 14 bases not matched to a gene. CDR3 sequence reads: CASREMGGSLGETQYF. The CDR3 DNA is TGTGCCAGCAGGGAAATGGGGGGGTCGTTAGGAGAGACCCAGTACTTC.

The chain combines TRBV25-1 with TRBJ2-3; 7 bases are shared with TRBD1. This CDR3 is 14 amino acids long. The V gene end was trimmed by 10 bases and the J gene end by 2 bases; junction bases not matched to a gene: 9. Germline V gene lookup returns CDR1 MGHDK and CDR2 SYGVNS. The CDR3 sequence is CATEKGALTDTQYF. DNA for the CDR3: TGTGCCACGGAAAAGGGGGCCCTCACAGATACGCAGTATTTT. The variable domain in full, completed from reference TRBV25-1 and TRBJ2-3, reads EADIYQTPRYLVIGTGKKITLECSQTMGHDKMYWYQQDPGMELHLIHYSYGVNSTEKGDLSSESTVSRIRTEHFPLTLESARPSHTSQYLCATEKGALTDTQYFGPGTRLTVL.

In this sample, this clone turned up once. The CDR3 protein is CASSQRPGEDTQYF. The CDR3 DNA follows: TGTGCCAGCAGCCAACGGCCGGGGGAAGATACGCAGTATTTT. The chain has TRBV3-1 (or the pseudogene TRBV3-2) and TRBJ2-3; TRBD2 is a possible D gene (6 bases). CDR3 length: 14 residues. The V end lost 2 bases, the J end lost 5 bases, and 11 bases lay between the germline ends. CDR1 LGHDT and CDR2 YNNKEL come from the germline V gene (reference sequence).

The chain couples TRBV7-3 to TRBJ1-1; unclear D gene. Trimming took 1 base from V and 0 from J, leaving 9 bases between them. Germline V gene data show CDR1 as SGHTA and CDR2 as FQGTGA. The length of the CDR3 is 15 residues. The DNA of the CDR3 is TGTGCCAGCAGCTTAAACCCAGAAATGAACACTGAAGCTTTCTTT. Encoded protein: CASSLNPEMNTEAFF. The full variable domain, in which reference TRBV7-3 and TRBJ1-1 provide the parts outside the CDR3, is GAGVSQTPSNKVTEKGKYVELRCDPISGHTALYWYRQSLGQGPEFLIYFQGTGAADDSGLPNDRFFAVRPEGSVSTLKIQRTERGDSAVYLCASSLNPEMNTEAFFGQGTRLTVV.

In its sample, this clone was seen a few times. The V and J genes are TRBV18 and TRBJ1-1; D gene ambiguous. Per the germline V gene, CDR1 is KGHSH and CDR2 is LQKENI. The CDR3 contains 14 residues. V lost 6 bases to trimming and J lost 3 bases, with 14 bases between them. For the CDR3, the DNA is TGTGCCAGCTCCGCTCAAGACGGGTACACTGAAGCTTTCTTT. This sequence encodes CASSAQDGYTEAFF. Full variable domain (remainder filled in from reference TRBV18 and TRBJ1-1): NAGVMQNPRHLVRRRGQEARLRCSPMKGHSHVYWYRQLPEEGLKFMVYLQKENIIDESGMPKERFSAEFPKEGPSILRIQQVVRGDSAAYFCASSAQDGYTEAFFGQGTRLTVV.

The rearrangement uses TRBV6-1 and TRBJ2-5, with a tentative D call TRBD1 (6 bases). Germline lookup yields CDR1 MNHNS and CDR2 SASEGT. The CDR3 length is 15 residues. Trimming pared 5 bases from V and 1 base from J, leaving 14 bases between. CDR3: CASSPNRDTQETQYF. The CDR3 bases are TGTGCCAGCAGTCCAAACCGGGACACCCAAGAGACCCAGTACTTC.

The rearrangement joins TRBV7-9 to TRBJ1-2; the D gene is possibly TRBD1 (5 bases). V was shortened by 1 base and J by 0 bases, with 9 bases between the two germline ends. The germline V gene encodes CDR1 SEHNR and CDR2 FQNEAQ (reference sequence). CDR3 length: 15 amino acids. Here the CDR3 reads CASSLDLTANYGYTF. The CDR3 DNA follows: TGTGCCAGCAGCTTAGATTTGACAGCTAACTATGGCTACACCTTC. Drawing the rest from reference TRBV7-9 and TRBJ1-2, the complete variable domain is DTGVSQNPRHKITKRGQNVTFRCDPISEHNRLYWYRQTLGQGPEFLTYFQNEAQLEKSRLLSDRFSAERPKGSFSTLEIQRTEQGDSAMYLCASSLDLTANYGYTFGSGTRLTVV.

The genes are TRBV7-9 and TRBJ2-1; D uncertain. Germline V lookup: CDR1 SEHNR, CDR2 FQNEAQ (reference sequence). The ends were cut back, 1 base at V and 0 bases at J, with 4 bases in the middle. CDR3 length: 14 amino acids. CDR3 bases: TGTGCCAGCAGCTTAGGGGCCTCCTACAATGAGCAGTTCTTC. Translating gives CASSLGASYNEQFF.

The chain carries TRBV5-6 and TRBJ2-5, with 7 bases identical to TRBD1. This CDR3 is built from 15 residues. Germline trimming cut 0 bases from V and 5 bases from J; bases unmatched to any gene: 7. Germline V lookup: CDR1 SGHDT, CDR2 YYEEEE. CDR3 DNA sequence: TGTGCCAGCAGCTTGGCCGACAGGGAGCTTGAGACCCAGTACTTC. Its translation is CASSLADRELETQYF.

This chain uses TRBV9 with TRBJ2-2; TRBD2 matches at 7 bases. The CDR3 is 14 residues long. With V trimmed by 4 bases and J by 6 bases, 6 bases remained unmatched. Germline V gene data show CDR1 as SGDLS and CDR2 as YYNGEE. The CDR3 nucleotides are TGTGCCAGCAGCATCAGCGGGGATCCCGGGGAGCTGTTTTTT. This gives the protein CASSISGDPGELFF.

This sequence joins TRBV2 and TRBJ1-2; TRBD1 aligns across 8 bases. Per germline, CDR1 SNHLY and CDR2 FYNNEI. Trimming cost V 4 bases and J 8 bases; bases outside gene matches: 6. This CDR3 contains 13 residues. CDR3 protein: CASSAQGAGGYTF. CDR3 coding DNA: TGTGCCAGCAGTGCGCAGGGGGCCGGGGGCTACACCTTC.

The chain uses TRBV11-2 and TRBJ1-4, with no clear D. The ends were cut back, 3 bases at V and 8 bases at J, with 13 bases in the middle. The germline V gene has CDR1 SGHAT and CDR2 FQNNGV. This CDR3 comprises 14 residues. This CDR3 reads CASSFSGEGEKLFF. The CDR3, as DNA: TGTGCCAGCAGCTTTTCCGGGGAAGGGGAAAAACTGTTTTTT.

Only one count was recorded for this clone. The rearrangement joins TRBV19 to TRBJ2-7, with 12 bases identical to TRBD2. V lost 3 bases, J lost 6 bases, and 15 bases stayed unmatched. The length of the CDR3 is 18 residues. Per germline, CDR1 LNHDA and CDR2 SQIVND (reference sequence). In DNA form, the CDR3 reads TGTGCCAGTAGTATTAGGTCTAGCGGGAGGGCCGGAAGAGGCGAGCAGTACTTC. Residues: CASSIRSSGRAGRGEQYF. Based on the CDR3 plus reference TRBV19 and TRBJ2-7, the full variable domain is DGGITQSPKYLFRKEGQNVTLSCEQNLNHDAMYWYRQDPGQGLRLIYYSQIVNDFQKGDIAEGYSVSREKKESFPLTVTSAQKNPTAFYLCASSIRSSGRAGRGEQYFGPGTRLTVT.

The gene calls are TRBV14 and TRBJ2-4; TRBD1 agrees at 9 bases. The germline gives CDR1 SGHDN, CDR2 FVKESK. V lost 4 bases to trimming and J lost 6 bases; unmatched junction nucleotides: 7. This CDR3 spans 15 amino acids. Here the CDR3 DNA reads TGTGCCAGCAGCCTTGGGACAGGGTTTTTAAACATTCAGTACTTC. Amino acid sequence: CASSLGTGFLNIQYF.

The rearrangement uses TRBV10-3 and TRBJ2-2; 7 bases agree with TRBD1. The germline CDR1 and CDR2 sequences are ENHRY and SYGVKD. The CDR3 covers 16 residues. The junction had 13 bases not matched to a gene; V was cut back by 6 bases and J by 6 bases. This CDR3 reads CAIRDTDQGVAGELFF. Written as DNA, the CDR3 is TGTGCCATCAGGGATACAGACCAGGGGGTCGCCGGGGAGCTGTTTTTT.